This passage covers 6 T cell receptor beta chains from one sample sequenced in a study of T cell responses to AZD1222 COVID-19 vaccine. Clones were sequenced by immunoSEQ multiplex PCR, and TCRdb holds only the in-frame ones, with some missing. Of about 140,000 clones listed, 70% to 90% are singletons. This specimen consisted of peripheral blood, obtained 28 days after the second dose of the MenACWY control vaccine. These receptors originate from an adult who received the MenACWY meningococcal vaccine as a control.

The chain is built from TRBV29-1 and TRBJ2-4, with 8 bases identical to TRBD2. The germline gives CDR1 SQVTM, CDR2 ANQGSEA. V was pared by 1 base and J by 7 bases, with 3 bases of the junction left unmatched. This CDR3 spans 13 amino acids. Written as DNA, the CDR3 is TGCAGCGTTGAAGGTCGCGGGGGGAACATTCAGTACTTC. Protein: CSVEGRGGNIQYF.

The rearrangement links TRBV7-2 to TRBJ2-1; 13 bases map to TRBD2. CDR1 SGHTA and CDR2 FQGNSA come from the germline V gene. The CDR3 extends over 15 amino acids. V gave up 6 bases and J gave up 9 bases; unmatched junction bases: 8. CDR3 residues: CASRPTGTSGTEQFF. The CDR3 DNA reads as TGTGCCAGCAGGCCGACCGGGACTAGCGGGACTGAGCAGTTCTTC.

The V gene is TRBV28, the J gene TRBJ2-7; 7 bases match TRBD1. CDR3 length: 16 amino acids. Losses at the gene ends were 3 bases for V and 1 base for J; bases not matched to a gene: 9. From germline, CDR1 is MDHEN and CDR2 SYDVKM. CDR3 bases: TGTGCCAGCAGTTTTGGGGTTGAGACAGGGTCCTACGAGCAGTACTTC. As protein: CASSFGVETGSYEQYF.

V and J are TRBV6-5 and TRBJ1-1; 8 nucleotides align to TRBD1. The CDR3 is 14 residues long. Germline-derived CDR1 and CDR2 are MNHEY and SVGAGI. V shed 6 bases, J shed 1 base, and the junction held 4 bases outside the gene matches. The CDR3 nucleotides read TGTGCCAGCAGGGAGGGGACAGGGAACACTGAAGCTTTCTTT. Translated: CASREGTGNTEAFF.

This chain joins TRBV20-1 and TRBJ2-3, with D possibly being TRBD2 (6 bases). Germline CDR1 and CDR2: DFQATT and SNEGSKA (reference sequence). This CDR3 has 11 amino acids. The CDR3 DNA reads TGCAGGGCGGCGGGACCAGATACGCAGTATTTT. The encoded protein is CRAAGPDTQYF.

J is TRBJ1-5 and V is TRBV10-3, with TRBD1 matching 7 bases. The CDR3 is 15 amino acids. V lost 3 bases, J lost 4 bases, and 6 bases stayed unmatched. Germline loops: CDR1 ENHRY, CDR2 SYGVKD. DNA for the CDR3: TGTGCCATCAGTGAACAGGGGATGGGTAATCAGCCCCAGCATTTT. Translation: CAISEQGMGNQPQHF.